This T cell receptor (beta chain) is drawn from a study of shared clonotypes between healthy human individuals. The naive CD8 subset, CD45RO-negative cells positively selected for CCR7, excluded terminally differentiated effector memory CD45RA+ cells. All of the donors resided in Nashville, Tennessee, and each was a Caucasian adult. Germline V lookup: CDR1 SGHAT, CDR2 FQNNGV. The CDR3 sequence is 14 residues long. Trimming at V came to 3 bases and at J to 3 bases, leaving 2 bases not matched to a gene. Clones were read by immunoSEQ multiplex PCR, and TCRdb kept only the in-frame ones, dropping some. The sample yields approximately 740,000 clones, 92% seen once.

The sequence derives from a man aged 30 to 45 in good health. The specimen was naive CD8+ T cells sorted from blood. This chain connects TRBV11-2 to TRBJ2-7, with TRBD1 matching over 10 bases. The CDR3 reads CASSLGQGFYEQYF. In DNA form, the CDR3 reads TGTGCCAGCAGCTTGGGACAGGGGTTCTACGAGCAGTACTTC.